Sequencing of this T cell receptor beta chain was carried out in a study of PD-L1 blockade in urothelial cancer. Sequencing used immunoSEQ multiplex PCR; TCRdb keeps in-frame clones, though not all of them. The sample records tens of thousands of clones, 80% being singletons. All patients carried locally advanced or metastatic urothelial carcinoma. The CDR3 spans 15 residues. Trimming left V 0 bases short and J 7 bases short, with 13 bases between. Germline CDR1 and CDR2: LNHDA and SQIVND (reference sequence). The origin of this receptor is a man aged 50 to 59 with urothelial cancer. The chain employs TRBV19 and TRBJ2-1; possible D gene TRBD2, 5 bases. The sequences come from PBMCs, collected around atezolizumab (anti-PD-L1) treatment. CDR3 loop: CASSIERVESNEQFF. For the CDR3, the DNA is TGTGCCAGTAGTATAGAGAGGGTAGAATCTAATGAGCAGTTCTTC. Variable domain in full (rest from reference TRBV19 and TRBJ2-1): DGGITQSPKYLFRKEGQNVTLSCEQNLNHDAMYWYRQDPGQGLRLIYYSQIVNDFQKGDIAEGYSVSREKKESFPLTVTSAQKNPTAFYLCASSIERVESNEQFFGPGTRLTVL.